This T cell receptor beta chain was sequenced for a study of cytomegalovirus exposure and HLA in healthy donors. General observations from the study: Reports indicated that the classifier achieved high specificity and sensitivity in diagnosing cytomegalovirus status. A later examination showed that TCR association rates differed by HLA locus, with DRB1 most and HLA-C fewest. The authors enumerated under 200 TCR beta chains as linked to cytomegalovirus. With further analysis later on, most CMV-associated TCR beta chains appeared HLA-restricted.

The PCR made use of 60 Vbeta and 13 Jbeta primers. Only in-frame clones appear in the TCRdb table, and some are missing; sequencing was by immunoSEQ multiplex PCR. The data hold about 50,000 clones, with over 80% observed a single time. The CDR3 has 15 residues. V was clipped by 3 bases and J by 3 bases; unmatched bases: 5. Germline V gene lookup returns CDR1 SGDLS and CDR2 YYNGEE. On this clone itself: Its antigen is undetermined.

The rearrangement uses TRBV9 and TRBJ2-1, with 8 bases identical to TRBD2. The TCR comes from a man aged 25-45 years in good health and CMV-seronegative. The specimen sequenced was PBMCs. Written as DNA, the CDR3 is TGTGCCAGCAGCGCGACTAGCGAGTACTACAATGAGCAGTTCTTC. Translated: CASSATSEYYNEQFF.